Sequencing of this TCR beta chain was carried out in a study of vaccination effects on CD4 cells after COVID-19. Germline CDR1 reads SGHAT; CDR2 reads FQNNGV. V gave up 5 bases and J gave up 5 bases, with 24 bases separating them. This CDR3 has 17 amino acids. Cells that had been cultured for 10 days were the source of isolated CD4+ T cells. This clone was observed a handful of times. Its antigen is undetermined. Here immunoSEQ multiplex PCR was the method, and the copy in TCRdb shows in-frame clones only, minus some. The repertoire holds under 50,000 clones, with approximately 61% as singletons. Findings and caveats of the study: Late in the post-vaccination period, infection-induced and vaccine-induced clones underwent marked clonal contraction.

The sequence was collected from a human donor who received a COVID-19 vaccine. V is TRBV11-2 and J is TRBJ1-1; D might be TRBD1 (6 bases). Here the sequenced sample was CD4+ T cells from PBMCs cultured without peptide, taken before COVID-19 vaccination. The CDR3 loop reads CASSLASPGARRTEAFF. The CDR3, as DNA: TGTGCCAGCAGCCTAGCCTCCCCGGGGGCGCGACGTACTGAAGCTTTCTTT.